These 20 T cell receptor beta chains were all obtained from the same sample, sequenced in a study of blood T cell repertoires in COVID-19. This table comes from immunoSEQ multiplex PCR, and its TCRdb copy is limited to in-frame clones, with some not included. The sample shows 150,000 to 200,000 clones, 70% to 90% of them seen only once. The specimen was peripheral blood. The receptor set was obtained from a human donor in a cohort sampled during active COVID-19.

The chain links TRBV14 to TRBJ2-3; the match to TRBD1 covers 7 bases. Germline V gene lookup returns CDR1 SGHDN and CDR2 FVKESK. CDR3 size: 15 residues. J was trimmed by 2 bases and V by 2 bases; bases with no gene match: 4. The CDR3, as DNA: TGTGCCAGCAGCCAACCTACAGGGGTCACAGATACGCAGTATTTT. It codes for CASSQPTGVTDTQYF.

This clone was detected once. V usage is TRBV10-1 and J usage is TRBJ2-1; 13 bases align to TRBD2. The CDR3 totals 15 residues. Trimming removed 3 bases from V and 6 bases from J; junction bases left unmatched: 2. Per the germline V gene, CDR1 is WNHNN and CDR2 is SYGVQD (reference sequence). The CDR3 is CASSDGTSGINEQFF. The CDR3 coding sequence is TGCGCCAGCAGTGACGGGACTAGCGGGATCAATGAGCAGTTCTTC.

V is TRBV28 and J is TRBJ1-5; TRBD1 aligns across 10 bases. V lost 3 bases, J lost 3 bases, and 5 bases stayed unmatched. The CDR3 runs to 16 residues. Germline V CDR1 and CDR2: MDHEN, SYDVKM. CDR3 sequence reads: CASSFYGTGDNQPQHF. CDR3 bases: TGTGCCAGCAGTTTCTATGGGACAGGGGACAATCAGCCCCAGCATTTT.

This clone was picked up a small number of times. The rearrangement links TRBV12-3 or TRBV12-4 to TRBJ2-2, with no clear D. V was shortened by 3 bases and J by 9 bases, with 11 bases between the two germline ends. There are 13 residues in the CDR3. This CDR3 reads CASSFLANRELFF. The CDR3 coding sequence is TGTGCCAGCAGTTTCTTGGCCAATCGGGAGCTGTTTTTT.

This clone was observed a single time. The chain employs TRBV2 and TRBJ1-4; the match to TRBD1 covers 8 bases. V was clipped by 8 bases and J by 5 bases; unmatched bases: 4. From germline, CDR1 is SNHLY and CDR2 FYNNEI. The CDR3 extends over 13 amino acids. DNA for the CDR3: TGTGCCAGCCGACAGGGGTTAAATGAAAAACTGTTTTTT. Translated, it gives CASRQGLNEKLFF.

Worth noting for this clone: Germline is not matched at one junction end, which may reflect a read error. The V call is TRBV10-1, the J call TRBJ2-7; D remains unclear. Germline V gene lookup returns CDR1 WNHNN and CDR2 SYGVQD (reference sequence). The CDR3 spans 14 residues. Written as DNA, the CDR3 is TGCGCCAGCAGTGAGGGTGAGGCCCCCCTACAAGTCCCTTTC. Protein sequence: CASSEGEAPLQVPF.

The rearrangement joins TRBV9 to TRBJ2-1; 10 nucleotides align to TRBD2. Germline V gives CDR1 SGDLS, CDR2 YYNGEE. V trimming: 0 bases; J trimming: 9 bases; junction bases outside the gene matches: 9. This CDR3 spans 16 amino acids. The CDR3 sequence is CASSVGVLAGWGEQFF. For the CDR3, the DNA is TGTGCCAGCAGCGTAGGCGTACTAGCGGGATGGGGTGAGCAGTTCTTC.

The V gene is TRBV12-2, the J gene TRBJ2-1; the table's D call TRBD2 went unverified against the DNA. TRBV12-2 is given as a pseudogene. This CDR3 spans 20 amino acids. CDR3 DNA sequence: TGTGCAAGTCGCTTAGGACTAGCGGGGGATTATAAGAGCTCCTACAATGAGCAGTTCTTC. This translates into CASRLGLAGDYKSSYNEQFF.

The genes are TRBV7-2 and TRBJ1-4, with a tentative D call TRBD1 (5 bases). V was pared by 4 bases and J by 7 bases, with 13 bases between. The CDR3 totals 14 residues. The germline CDR1 and CDR2 sequences are SGHTA and FQGNSA. Here the CDR3 DNA reads TGTGCCAGCAGCTCTCCAGGGTCGGGTGAAAAACTGTTTTTT. Its protein is CASSSPGSGEKLFF.

This clone was found once. V gene TRBV20-1 combines with J gene TRBJ2-7; 15 nucleotides line up with TRBD2. CDR1 and CDR2 (germline): DFQATT, SNEGSKA (reference sequence). The CDR3 consists of 17 residues. Trimming cost V 3 bases and J 3 bases; bases outside gene matches: 9. The CDR3 DNA reads TGCAGTGCTAGTTCCGGACTAGCGGGAGGGATCCACTACGAGCAGTACTTC. Protein product: CSASSGLAGGIHYEQYF.

The V and J genes are TRBV27 and TRBJ2-7; 12 nucleotides match TRBD2. CDR1 MNHEY and CDR2 SMNVEV come from the germline V gene (reference sequence). V shed 5 bases and J 3 bases; nucleotides not matched to a gene: 5. The CDR3 covers 15 residues. Here the CDR3 reads CASSTRTSGVYEQYF. The CDR3 coding sequence is TGTGCCAGCAGTACCAGGACTAGCGGGGTCTACGAGCAGTACTTC.

V gene TRBV9 combines with J gene TRBJ2-4, with 7 bases matching TRBD2. The V segment lost 2 bases and the J segment 7 bases; nucleotides outside the gene matches: 9. The CDR3 loop spans 15 amino acids. Germline V gene data show CDR1 as SGDLS and CDR2 as YYNGEE. The CDR3 is CASSVGGSATNIQYF. CDR3 nucleotide sequence: TGTGCCAGCAGCGTCGGCGGGAGTGCGACGAACATTCAGTACTTC.

The rearrangement links TRBV6-5 to TRBJ2-7; 7 bases map to TRBD1. From germline, CDR1 is MNHEY and CDR2 SVGAGI. V lost 2 bases, J lost 3 bases, and 1 base stayed unmatched. The CDR3 totals 13 residues. This chain's CDR3 is CASSYRDSYEQYF. Written as DNA, the CDR3 is TGTGCCAGCAGTTACCGGGACAGCTACGAGCAGTACTTC.

The V and J genes are TRBV15 and TRBJ2-7; D unresolved. The ends were cut back, 0 bases at V and 5 bases at J, with 8 bases in the middle. Germline V CDR1 and CDR2: LNHNV, YYDKDF (reference sequence). The CDR3 length is 13 residues. The CDR3 sequence: CATSRDLMDEQYF. The CDR3 DNA follows: TGTGCCACCAGCAGAGATCTAATGGACGAGCAGTACTTC.

The V gene is TRBV6-2 or TRBV6-3, the J gene TRBJ2-7; 7 bases fit TRBD2. The CDR3 extends over 16 amino acids. J was trimmed by 7 bases and V by 0 bases; bases with no gene match: 12. Germline V gene data show CDR1 as MNHEY and CDR2 as SVGEGT. This CDR3 is CASSYSKTSSSREQYF. CDR3 DNA sequence: TGTGCCAGCAGTTACTCGAAGACTAGCTCGTCTCGGGAGCAGTACTTC.

V and J are TRBV19 and TRBJ1-5; D is undetermined. Germline CDR1 LNHDA, CDR2 SQIVND (reference sequence). V was trimmed by 0 bases and J by 11 bases, leaving 11 bases between them. The CDR3 has 13 residues. The CDR3 bases are TGTGCCAGTAGTATAGAGGCTGAGAGGACCCAGCATTTT. Its protein is CASSIEAERTQHF.

The chain joins TRBV3-1 (or the pseudogene TRBV3-2) to TRBJ2-1, with a possible D match to TRBD1 (6 bases). V shed 0 bases and J shed 7 bases, with 16 bases lying between them. Germline CDR1 reads LGHDT; CDR2 reads YNNKEL (reference sequence). The length of the CDR3 is 16 residues. The CDR3 coding sequence is TGTGCCAGCAGCCAAGAAGGCGCCGGCAGGGGAAATGAGCAGTTCTTC. Translation: CASSQEGAGRGNEQFF.

The chain is built from TRBV6-2 or TRBV6-3 and TRBJ2-1; a weak D match, TRBD1 (5 bases). The CDR3 loop spans 16 amino acids. Germline CDR1 is MNHEY and CDR2 is SVGEGT. V was clipped by 4 bases and J by 7 bases, with 20 bases between them. CDR3 bases: TGTGCCAGCAGTTCCCCCGTATCGTGGGGCCAAAATGAGCAGTTCTTC. It encodes CASSSPVSWGQNEQFF.

The V gene is TRBV19, the J gene TRBJ2-5; 8 positions agree with TRBD1. The germline V gene encodes CDR1 LNHDA and CDR2 SQIVND (reference sequence). The V and J ends lost 6 bases and 5 bases, in that order; junction bases with no gene match: 14. The CDR3 runs to 16 residues. The CDR3 protein is CASRRTGQGGEETQYF. The CDR3 coding sequence is TGTGCCAGTAGGAGAACAGGACAGGGAGGTGAGGAGACCCAGTACTTC.

The chain couples TRBV13 to TRBJ2-7; weak D call: TRBD1 (6 bases). The V gene lost 7 bases and the J gene lost 0 bases, with 22 bases spanning the gap. The CDR3 covers 17 residues. Germline V gives CDR1 PRHDT, CDR2 FYEKMQ (reference sequence). The CDR3 reads CASTNLKGRGISYEQYF. For the CDR3, the DNA is TGTGCCAGCACCAACCTAAAGGGCAGGGGAATCTCCTACGAGCAGTACTTC. The complete variable domain, with remaining parts taken from reference TRBV13 and TRBJ2-7, reads AAGVIQSPRHLIKEKRETATLKCYPIPRHDTVYWYQQGPGQDPQFLISFYEKMQSDKGSIPDRFSAQQFSDYHSELNMSSLELGDSALYFCASTNLKGRGISYEQYFGPGTRLTVT.